This is a list of T cell receptor beta chains from one sample in a study of T cells in Graves' hyperthyroidism and ophthalmopathy. TCRdb redid the calling of the multiplex PCR reads with MiXCR, one entry per CDR3 protein. The sample has some 650,000 distinct CDR3 sequences; 15% to 20% are singletons. Sequenced input: blood. The source of these receptors is a woman aged 35 to 49 with Graves' ophthalmopathy. CDR3s include the opening cysteine and the closing phenylalanine or tryptophan. Fields, in order: V gene, J gene, D gene, clone size, CDR3 DNA, CDR3 protein. The D gene is left open where the match is weak. Clone size, where shown, is once, few, many, or a class for clones that have expanded.

TRBV24-1	TRBJ2-5	.	many	TGTGCCACCAGTGATGCGCTCCAAGAGACCCAGTACTTC	CATSDALQETQYF
TRBV6-1	TRBJ1-6	.	many	TGTGCCAGCACCTCCGGGACACAGTCACCCCTCCACTTT	CASTSGTQSPLHF
TRBV19	TRBJ2-1	.	.	TGTGCCAGTAAGGTCGAAGGAGGTTTAAGCTCCTACAATGAGCAGTTCTTC	CASKVEGGLSSYNEQFF
TRBV6-1	TRBJ2-3	.	many	TGTGCCAGCAGTGGCGGGACTTTCACAGATACGCAGTATTTT	CASSGGTFTDTQYF
TRBV29-1	TRBJ2-7	TRBD2	many	TGCAGCGTGAGGGAGGGGACGGTCTACGAGCAGTACTTC	CSVREGTVYEQYF
TRBV3-1	TRBJ2-6	.	.	TGTGCCAGCAGCCAAGCTAGCGCCCCGAGAGGGGCCAACGTCCTGACTTTC	CASSQASAPRGANVLTF
TRBV28	TRBJ1-2	TRBD1	once	TGTGCCAGCAGAAGGACAGGGTCGGACTATGGCTACACCTTC	CASRRTGSDYGYTF
TRBV9	TRBJ2-7	.	few	TGTGCCAGCAGCCCCAAACGGGACTACGAGCAGTACTTC	CASSPKRDYEQYF
TRBV7-6	TRBJ2-5	.	many	TGTGCCAGCAGCATGTCAGGTGGGAAGACCCAGTACTTC	CASSMSGGKTQYF
TRBV25-1	TRBJ1-3	.	.	TGTGCCGGCTCGGGGGGGTCCTCTGGAAACACCATATATTTT	CAGSGGSSGNTIYF
TRBV4-1	TRBJ2-7	.	.	TGCGCCAGCAGCCAAATCGGCCTAAGAGAGCAGTACTTC	CASSQIGLREQYF
TRBV2	TRBJ2-1	.	many	TGTGCCAGCAGGAACAGGGCAGCCTACAATGAGCAGTTCTTC	CASRNRAAYNEQFF
TRBV3-1	TRBJ2-2	TRBD1	many	TGTGCCAGCAGCCCCTGGACAGGGGGCGCGGACACCGGGGAGCTGTTTTTT	CASSPWTGGADTGELFF
TRBV7-9	TRBJ2-7	TRBD2	few	TGTGCCAGCAGCTCCGACAGCGGGAGCCGGTCCTACGAGCAGTACTTC	CASSSDSGSRSYEQYF
TRBV28	TRBJ2-3	.	.	TGTGCCAGCAGCACCCTAAGGACAGATACGCAGTATTTT	CASSTLRTDTQYF
TRBV5-1	TRBJ2-7	.	.	TGCGCCAGCAGCCCGTTGGTTAGTACCTACGAGCAGTACTTC	CASSPLVSTYEQYF
TRBV11-3	TRBJ2-1	TRBD2	many	TGTGCCAGCAGCTTAGGCGCTAGCGGGAGAGGTAGTGAGCAGTTCTTC	CASSLGASGRGSEQFF
TRBV30	TRBJ2-3	.	many	TGTGCCTGGAGTAACCATGAGGTGGATACGCAGTATTTT	CAWSNHEVDTQYF
TRBV2	TRBJ1-6	.	many	TGTGCCAGCAGTTCGACCAGACGCAATTCACCCCTCCACTTT	CASSSTRRNSPLHF
TRBV6-1	TRBJ2-2	.	.	TGTGCCAGCAGTGAAAGTGAGCAGGGGAACACCGGGGAGCTGTTTTTT	CASSESEQGNTGELFF
TRBV7-2	TRBJ2-5	.	many	TGTGCCAGCAGCTTAGGCAATCAAGAGACCCAGTACTTC	CASSLGNQETQYF
TRBV5-1	TRBJ2-3	TRBD2	.	TGCGCCAGCAGCCAAACTAGCGGGGGGGCCGGGGCAGATACGCAGTATTTT	CASSQTSGGAGADTQYF
TRBV28	TRBJ2-7	.	many	TGTGCCAGCAGTTCAACCAGGGGGGTGCGCGAGCAGTACTTC	CASSSTRGVREQYF
TRBV4-1	TRBJ1-1	TRBD1	once	TGCGCCAGCAGCCAAGATCCTATCTCCGGGACAGTGGGCACTGAAGCTTTCTTT	CASSQDPISGTVGTEAFF
TRBV6-1	TRBJ1-5	.	.	TGTGCCAGCAGTCCTTCCGGTTCCCGACAGGACCGGCCCCAGCATTTT	CASSPSGSRQDRPQHF
TRBV27	TRBJ2-1	.	.	TGTGCCAGCGCCGTAGGCAGTAGCTCCTACAATGAGCAGTTCTTC	CASAVGSSSYNEQFF
TRBV2	TRBJ2-3	.	many	TGTGCCAGCAGTGAAGCGCCGACAGATACGCAGTATTTT	CASSEAPTDTQYF
TRBV6-5	TRBJ2-3	.	few	TGTGCCAGCAGAAGGTGGCGAGCAGAGAGCACAGATACGCAGTATTTT	CASRRWRAESTDTQYF
TRBV10-1	TRBJ1-2	.	many	TGCGCCAGCAGTGCGGCACCTAACTATGGCTACACCTTC	CASSAAPNYGYTF
TRBV25-1	TRBJ2-3	.	.	TGTGCCAGCAGTGAATCCGGCGCCCTCACAGATACGCAGTATTTT	CASSESGALTDTQYF
TRBV27	TRBJ2-7	TRBD1	many	TGTGCCAGCAGTTCGACAGGGGAGACCTACGAGCAGTACTTC	CASSSTGETYEQYF
TRBV6-2/TRBV6-3	TRBJ1-2	TRBD1	many	TGTGCCAGCAGACAGACAGGGACGAACTATGGCTACACCTTC	CASRQTGTNYGYTF
TRBV10-3	TRBJ1-1	.	many	TGTGCCATCAGTAACGACGGAAAACCTTACACTGAAGCTTTCTTT	CAISNDGKPYTEAFF
TRBV30	TRBJ1-4	.	many	TGTGCCTTGACCCCCGGGGCGGAAGAAAAACTGTTTTTT	CALTPGAEEKLFF
TRBV7-9	TRBJ1-1	TRBD1	.	TGTGCCAGCAGCCAATGGACAGGGGGCGTTGAAGCTTTCTTT	CASSQWTGGVEAFF
TRBV2	TRBJ1-2	.	many	TGTGCCAGCAGCCCGTCTCGGACAGCTGGGGTCCGCAACTATGGCTACACCTTC	CASSPSRTAGVRNYGYTF
TRBV5-1	TRBJ1-1	TRBD1	many	TGCGCCAGCAGCTCTAGGACAGGTTTGAACACTGAAGCTTTCTTT	CASSSRTGLNTEAFF
TRBV2	TRBJ2-6	TRBD1	few	TGTGCCAGCATCTCTCATAGGACAGGGAGTACTGGGGCCAACGTCCTGACTTTC	CASISHRTGSTGANVLTF
TRBV7-9	TRBJ1-3	.	many	TGTGCCAGCAGCCGCAGCGGTGTCGGAAACACCATATATTTT	CASSRSGVGNTIYF
TRBV7-6	TRBJ1-6	TRBD1	few	TGTGCCAGCAGCCCAACAGGGGACAATTCACCCCTCCACTTT	CASSPTGDNSPLHF
TRBV11-1	TRBJ2-7	TRBD2	many	TGTGCCAGCAGCGCTCCGGGACTAGCGGGACGGCAGTACTTC	CASSAPGLAGRQYF
TRBV10-3	TRBJ1-1	.	few	TGTGCCATCAGTGTCCAGGATACCGGGAACACTGAAGCTTTCTTT	CAISVQDTGNTEAFF
TRBV29-1	TRBJ2-7	.	few	TGCAGCGTTGCGGGTGGGACGGCCTCCTACGAGCAGTACTTC	CSVAGGTASYEQYF
TRBV4-2	TRBJ2-1	TRBD2	few	TGTGCCAGCAGCCAAGACACTAGCGGACACTACAATGAGCAGTTCTTC	CASSQDTSGHYNEQFF
TRBV7-2	TRBJ2-5	TRBD2	many	TGTGCCAGCAGCAGAGGGACTAGCGGGGGGTTTGAGACCCAGTACTTC	CASSRGTSGGFETQYF
TRBV20-1	TRBJ2-3	.	many	TGCAGTGCTAGTTTGCCGGGTACGGATACGCAGTATTTT	CSASLPGTDTQYF
TRBV11-2	TRBJ2-6	TRBD2	few	TGTGCCAGCAGCCTCACCGTGGGGGGGTTTGGGGCCAACGTCCTGACTTTC	CASSLTVGGFGANVLTF
TRBV5-1	TRBJ1-6	TRBD1	.	TGCGCCAGCAGCTTGGCCCCGGGACAGGCTGACTCCTATAATTCACCCCTCCACTTT	CASSLAPGQADSYNSPLHF
TRBV7-2	TRBJ1-1	.	.	TGTGCCGGGAGAAGGGGGGGCATGAACACTGAAGCTTTCTTT	CAGRRGGMNTEAFF
TRBV20-1	TRBJ1-2	TRBD1	few	TGCAGTGCCGAGAGGACAGGTCTGGCTAACTATGGCTACACCTTC	CSAERTGLANYGYTF